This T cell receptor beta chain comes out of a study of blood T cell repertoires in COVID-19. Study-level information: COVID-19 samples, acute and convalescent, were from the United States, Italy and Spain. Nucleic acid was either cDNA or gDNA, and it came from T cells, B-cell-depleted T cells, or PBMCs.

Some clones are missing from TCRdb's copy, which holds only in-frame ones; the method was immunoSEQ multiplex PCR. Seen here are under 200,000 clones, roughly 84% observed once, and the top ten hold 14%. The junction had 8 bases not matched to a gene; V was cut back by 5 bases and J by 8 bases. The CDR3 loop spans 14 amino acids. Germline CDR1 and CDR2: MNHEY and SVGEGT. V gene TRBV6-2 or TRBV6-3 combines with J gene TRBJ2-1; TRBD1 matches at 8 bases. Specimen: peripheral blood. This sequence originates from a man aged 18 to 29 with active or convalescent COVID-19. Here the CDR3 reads CASSPGQARDEQFF. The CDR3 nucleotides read TGTGCCAGCAGTCCGGGACAGGCTCGCGATGAGCAGTTCTTC.